The sequence of this T cell receptor beta chain was determined in a study of CD8 T cells in Susac syndrome. RNA in amounts of roughly 0.5 to 1 ug was reverse transcribed with random hexamers. An immunoSEQ multiplex PCR amplified TCR beta CDR3 over 54 Vbeta and 13 Jbeta. TCRdb re-called the immunoSEQ multiplex PCR reads with MiXCR, one entry per CDR3 protein. The profile covers about 130,000 distinct CDR3 sequences, with around 90% appearing a single time and 0.24% taken by the ten largest. TCR beta from blood CD8+ and CD4+ T cells was sequenced. TEMRA cells were FACS-enriched and CD8+ and CD4+ T cells negatively isolated. V gave up 2 bases and J gave up 3 bases, with 10 bases separating them. Germline loops: CDR1 MNHEY, CDR2 SMNVEV (reference sequence). The CDR3 covers 14 residues.

This receptor was identified in a human donor with multiple sclerosis. The specimen was CD8+ T cells from PBMCs. The rearrangement uses TRBV27 and TRBJ1-2; no clear D gene. CDR3 DNA: TGTGCCAGCAGTTTAGGGGTCAGCGACTATGGCTACACCTTC. Translating it yields CASSLGVSDYGYTF.